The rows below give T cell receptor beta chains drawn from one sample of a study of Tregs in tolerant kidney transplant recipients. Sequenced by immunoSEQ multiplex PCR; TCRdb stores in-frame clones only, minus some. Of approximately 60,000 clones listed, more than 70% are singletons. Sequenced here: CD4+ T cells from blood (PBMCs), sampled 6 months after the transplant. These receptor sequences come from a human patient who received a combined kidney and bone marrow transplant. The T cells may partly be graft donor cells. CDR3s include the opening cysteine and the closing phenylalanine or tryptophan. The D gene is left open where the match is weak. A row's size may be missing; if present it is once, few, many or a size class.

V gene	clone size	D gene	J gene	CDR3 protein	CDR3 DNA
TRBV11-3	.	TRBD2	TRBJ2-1	CASSFYVASGLSSYNEQFF	TGTGCCAGCAGCTTTTACGTCGCTAGCGGTTTAAGCTCCTACAATGAGCAGTTCTTC
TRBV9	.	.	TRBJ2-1	CASSVDGTRDNEQFF	TGTGCCAGCAGCGTAGATGGAACTAGGGACAATGAGCAGTTCTTC
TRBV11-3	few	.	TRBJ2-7	CASSFQGSTYSYEQYF	TGTGCCAGCAGCTTTCAGGGTAGTACTTACTCCTACGAGCAGTACTTC
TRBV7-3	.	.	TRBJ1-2	CASSPQGNYGYTF	TGTGCCAGCAGTCCCCAGGGGAACTATGGCTACACCTTC
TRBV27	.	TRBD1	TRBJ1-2	CASSRQGNRYGYTF	TGTGCCAGCAGTAGACAGGGGAATCGCTATGGCTACACCTTC
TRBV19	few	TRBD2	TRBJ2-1	CASSIVAGALPPGNEQFF	TGTGCCAGTAGTATCGTAGCGGGAGCACTCCCACCTGGGAATGAGCAGTTCTTC
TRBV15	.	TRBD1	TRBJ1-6	CATSREYRGDSPLHF	TGTGCCACCAGCAGAGAGTACAGGGGAGATTCACCCCTCCACTTT
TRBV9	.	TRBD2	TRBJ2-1	CASSGTSGSREQFF	TGTGCCAGCAGCGGGACTAGCGGGAGCCGGGAGCAGTTCTTC
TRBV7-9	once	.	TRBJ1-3	CASSLEWQANTIYF	TGTGCCAGCAGCTTAGAGTGGCAGGCCAACACCATATATTTT
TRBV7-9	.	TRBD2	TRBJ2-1	CASSVTGTSGYNEQFF	TGTGCCAGCAGCGTCACCGGGACTAGCGGTTACAATGAGCAGTTCTTC
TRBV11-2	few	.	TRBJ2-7	CASSLNPRQSEQYF	TGTGCCAGCAGCTTAAACCCTCGACAGAGCGAGCAGTACTTC
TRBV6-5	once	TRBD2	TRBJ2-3	CASSYAGGRDTQYF	TGTGCCAGCAGTTACGCGGGGGGGCGAGATACGCAGTATTTT
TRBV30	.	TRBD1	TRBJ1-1	CAWSGNRGQSEAFF	TGTGCCTGGAGTGGAAACAGGGGGCAGTCTGAAGCTTTCTTT
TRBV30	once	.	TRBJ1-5	CAWSVAGNQPQHF	TGTGCCTGGAGTGTAGCTGGCAATCAGCCCCAGCATTTT
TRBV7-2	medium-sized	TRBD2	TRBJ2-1	CASSLQRGDEQFF	TGTGCCAGCAGTCTACAGCGGGGCGATGAGCAGTTCTTC
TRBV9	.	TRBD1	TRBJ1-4	CASSVGQANEKLFF	TGTGCCAGCAGCGTTGGACAGGCTAATGAAAAACTGTTTTTT
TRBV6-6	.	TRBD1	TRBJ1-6	CASSLQGGYSPLHF	TGTGCCAGCAGTCTACAGGGGGGATATTCCCCCCTCCACTTT
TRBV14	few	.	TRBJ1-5	CASSQDRAGMGWNQPQHF	TGTGCCAGCAGCCAAGATCGGGCAGGGATGGGTTGGAATCAGCCCCAGCATTTT
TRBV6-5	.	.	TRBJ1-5	CASRRLDNQPQHF	TGTGCCAGCAGGAGATTAGACAATCAGCCCCAGCATTTT